The rows below give T cell receptor beta chains drawn from one sample of a study of T-cell reconstitution after alpha-beta-depleted transplantation in children. Via MiXCR, TCRdb re-called the PCR reads, giving one row per CDR3 protein. Of more than 400,000 distinct CDR3 sequences in the sample, around 10% were seen once. The specimen was PBMCs, mostly from graft donor cells, collected 180 days after TCRalphabeta/CD19-depleted stem cell transplant. The receptor set was obtained from a female patient aged 2-10 years who had a stem cell transplant for aplastic anemia, so the T cells may come from the graft donor. Both conserved end residues are part of each CDR3. Fields, in order: clone size, J gene, D gene, CDR3 length, V gene, CDR3 DNA, CDR3 protein. D genes are given only for firm matches. The size field is filled for only some rows; it gives once, few, many or a size class.

few TRBJ2-1 TRBD2 18 TRBV6-5 TGTGCCAGCAGTTACTCGAACGGACTAGCGGAACCCTACAATGAGCAGTTCTTC CASSYSNGLAEPYNEQFF
NA TRBJ1-1 NA 14 TRBV6-2/TRBV6-3 TGTGCCAGCACCGCTTCGATCCTGAACACTGAAGCTTTCTTT CASTASILNTEAFF
few TRBJ2-3 NA 17 TRBV7-9 TGTGCCAGCAGCTTGGCCTCTGGCGGGACGGGCACAGATACGCAGTATTTT CASSLASGGTGTDTQYF
few TRBJ2-1 NA 17 TRBV4-3 TGCGCCAGCAGCCAACATACGAGTTCAGCCACCTACAATGAGCAGTTCTTC CASSQHTSSATYNEQFF
NA TRBJ1-2 NA 14 TRBV18 TGTGCCAGCTCACCTACCAGGGAGGCCTATGGCTACACCTTC CASSPTREAYGYTF
few TRBJ2-4 TRBD2 19 TRBV11-2 TGTGCCAGCAGCTTAGAAACTAGCGGGAGGGCCCGGCCTAAAAACATTCAGTACTTC CASSLETSGRARPKNIQYF
NA TRBJ1-2 TRBD1 13 TRBV7-6 TGTGCCTCTAGGGACAGCGGGCTTGATGGCTACACCTTC CASRDSGLDGYTF
NA TRBJ2-1 NA 14 TRBV7-8 TGTGCCAGCAGCTTAGGCCGGGGGTCAAATGAGCAGTTCTTC CASSLGRGSNEQFF
NA TRBJ1-4 NA 15 TRBV18 TGTGCCAGCTCACCACCGCCCAGGGAACGAGAAAAACTGTTTTTT CASSPPPREREKLFF
few TRBJ1-2 TRBD1 14 TRBV12-3/TRBV12-4 TGTGCCAGCCAAGGGACAGCTGCCAACTATGGCTACACCTTC CASQGTAANYGYTF
NA TRBJ2-5 NA 12 TRBV12-3/TRBV12-4 TGTGCCAGCAGTTTAGCGTGGCTAGACCAGTACTTC CASSLAWLDQYF
NA TRBJ2-1 TRBD1 15 TRBV20-1 TGCAGTGCCCGAGACAGGGCGAGGGTATACAATGAGCAGTTCTTC CSARDRARVYNEQFF
many TRBJ2-3 TRBD1 15 TRBV29-1 TGCAGCGTTGGTGGCGCCACAGGGGGCAAAGATACGCAGTATTTT CSVGGATGGKDTQYF
NA TRBJ1-1 TRBD1 13 TRBV5-1 TGCGCCAGCAGCTTTACAGGGGTCACTGAAGCTTTCTTT CASSFTGVTEAFF
few TRBJ2-4 NA 12 TRBV20-1 TGCAGTGCTGAGGGGGAGGTGGACATTCAGTACTTC CSAEGEVDIQYF
NA TRBJ2-3 NA 16 TRBV7-9 TGTGCCAGCAGCTTCCAGCTAGCGCCGGTGCCCGATACGCAGTATTTT CASSFQLAPVPDTQYF
few TRBJ1-4 NA 15 TRBV18 TGTGCCAGCTCACCACCGGGGCAGGGTGGTGAAAAACTGTTTTTT CASSPPGQGGEKLFF
NA TRBJ2-3 TRBD2 13 TRBV20-1 TGCAGTGCAGGTAGCGGGCCGGCAGATACGCAGTATTTT CSAGSGPADTQYF
NA TRBJ2-2 NA 16 TRBV11-2 TGTGCCAGCAGCTTAGTAAGGCGGGGACCCCCCGGGGAGCTGTTTTTT CASSLVRRGPPGELFF
few TRBJ2-5 TRBD1 14 TRBV29-1 TGCAGCGTTAAGGGGACAGGGGGCGCAGGGACCCAGTACTTC CSVKGTGGAGTQYF
NA TRBJ1-1 NA 15 TRBV15 TGTGCCACCAGCAGAGAGACAACAATGAACACTGAAGCTTTCTTT CATSRETTMNTEAFF
few TRBJ1-5 NA 15 TRBV28 TGTGCCAGCAGTTTAGGTAGTCGGGGGTGGGAGCCCCAGCATTTT CASSLGSRGWEPQHF
few TRBJ2-6 TRBD1 17 TRBV12-3/TRBV12-4 TGTGCCAGCAGTTTGAGACAGGGGGCGAGCGGGGCCAACGTCCTGACTTTC CASSLRQGASGANVLTF
NA TRBJ2-4 NA 14 TRBV7-3 TGTGCCAGCACCCTAGCCGGAGCCAAAAACATTCAGTACTTC CASTLAGAKNIQYF
few TRBJ1-2 NA 17 TRBV6-5 TGTGCCAGCAGTTACTCGAAAGGAGGCGGGGGTGGCTATGGCTACACCTTC CASSYSKGGGGGYGYTF
many TRBJ2-1 NA 15 TRBV20-1 TGCAGTGCTAGAGGGGTCTACAGCCCACACGGTGAGCAGTTCTTC CSARGVYSPHGEQFF
few TRBJ2-3 TRBD2 16 TRBV7-8 TGTGCCAGCAGCTTTACAGGGACTAGTCCCACAGATACGCAGTATTTT CASSFTGTSPTDTQYF